This entry describes one T cell receptor beta chain. Its antigen is undetermined. The CDR3 extends over 14 amino acids. In germline, CDR1 is KGHSH, CDR2 LQKENI. The sample belongs to a study of T cells expressing NK-cell markers. TCRdb re-called the 5' RACE reads and catalogs CDR3 proteins one per entry, DNA excluded. This listing includes some 440,000 distinct CDR3 sequences. Study-wide results and caveats: The CD3+CD56-NKG2C+ fraction of several donors was likewise dominated by these clonotypes. The contribution of dominant NKG2C+ clonotypes to CD8+ T cells in five to seven donors was roughly 1.0-7.5%.

This clonotype was sampled from a woman between 45 and 65 years old in good health. The chain uses TRBV18 and TRBJ2-7; TCRdb lists TRBD2, though no DNA is available to test this call. Sequenced: blood T cells: a sorted CD56 or NKG2C T cell subset, CD4+ or CD8+ T cells, or bulk PBMC T cells (not recorded which). The CDR3 protein is CASESSSRAGEQYF.